One and the same sample provided the 12 T cell receptor beta chains below, sequenced in a study of T cell responses to AZD1222 COVID-19 vaccine. Clones were sequenced by immunoSEQ multiplex PCR, and TCRdb holds only the in-frame ones, with some missing. In the table there are about 31,000 clones, approximately 87% of which are singletons. The sequencing used peripheral blood, collected 28 days after the second AZD1222 dose. The source is an adult who received the AZD1222 COVID-19 vaccine.

The V gene is TRBV4-3, the J gene TRBJ2-7, with D possibly matching TRBD2 (5 bases). Germline V gives CDR1 LGHNA, CDR2 YSLEER. The ends were cut back, 2 bases at V and 8 bases at J, with 16 bases in the middle. This CDR3 is built from 14 residues. CDR3 DNA sequence: TGCGCCAGCAGCCAAACCGTCGGGATTCAAAAGCAGTACTTC. It encodes CASSQTVGIQKQYF.

This chain joins TRBV6-2 or TRBV6-3 and TRBJ1-2; weak D call: TRBD1 (6 bases). The CDR3 loop spans 13 amino acids. Germline V gene data show CDR1 as MNHEY and CDR2 as SVGEGT. V lost 2 bases and J 8 bases, leaving 12 bases between the germline ends. Written as DNA, the CDR3 is TGTGCCAGCAGTTACCCGGGGGCGAGCGGCTACACCTTC. Translation gives CASSYPGASGYTF.

V gene TRBV28 combines with J gene TRBJ2-3; D remains ambiguous. The CDR3 has 12 residues. Trimming took off 6 bases at V and 0 bases at J, with 4 bases between the two ends. Germline assignment: CDR1 MDHEN and CDR2 SYDVKM. As DNA, the CDR3 is TGTGCCAGCAGGTATAGCACAGATACGCAGTATTTT. Amino acids: CASRYSTDTQYF.

This clone is deemed hyperexpanded. The J gene is TRBJ2-1, the V gene TRBV6-1; D is unclear. The V end was cut by 1 base, the J end by 0 bases, with 7 bases between. Germline lookup yields CDR1 MNHNS and CDR2 SASEGT. The CDR3 sequence is 15 residues long. CDR3 loop: CASSEGMSSYNEQFF. The CDR3 bases are TGTGCCAGCAGTGAAGGGATGAGCTCCTACAATGAGCAGTTCTTC.

The J gene is TRBJ1-1, the V gene TRBV27; TRBD1 is a possible D gene (6 bases). The CDR3 covers 15 residues. Germline assignment: CDR1 MNHEY and CDR2 SMNVEV (reference sequence). V lost 3 bases and J 0 bases, leaving 11 bases between the germline ends. CDR3 nucleotides: TGTGCCAGCAGTTTCGGCGGGACAATGAACACTGAAGCTTTCTTT. Protein: CASSFGGTMNTEAFF.

The chain links TRBV5-1 to TRBJ1-4; a possible D gene is TRBD1 (5 bases). Trimming removed 4 bases at V and 0 bases at J, with 13 bases between. Germline V CDR1 and CDR2: SGHRS, YFSETQ. The CDR3 runs to 16 residues. The CDR3: CASSRRGPSTNEKLFF. CDR3 nucleotide sequence: TGCGCCAGCAGCCGTCGGGGCCCTTCAACTAATGAAAAACTGTTTTTT. The full variable domain, rest sourced from reference TRBV5-1 and TRBJ1-4, is KAGVTQTPRYLIKTRGQQVTLSCSPISGHRSVSWYQQTPGQGLQFLFEYFSETQRNKGNFPGRFSGRQFSNSRSEMNVSTLELGDSALYLCASSRRGPSTNEKLFFGSGTQLSVL.

In the case of this clone: A read error may account for a junction end that differs from germline. The gene calls are TRBV7-9 and TRBJ2-3; possibly TRBD1 or TRBD2 for D (5 bases each). CDR1 is SEHNR and CDR2 is FQNEAQ in the germline V gene (reference sequence). This CDR3 spans 15 amino acids. Written as DNA, the CDR3 is TGTGCCAGCAGATTAGGTCTGGGGGAGACAGATACGCAGTATTTT. This codes for CASRLGLGETDTQYF.

The J gene is TRBJ2-6, the V gene TRBV4-3; the match to TRBD1 covers 7 bases. The CDR3 is 19 amino acids. The germline V gene has CDR1 LGHNA and CDR2 YSLEER. The V and J ends lost 0 bases and 0 bases, in that order; junction bases with no gene match: 8. CDR3 in DNA: TGCGCCAGCAGCCAAGATAGTTACAGGGGCCTCTCTGGGGCCAACGTCCTGACTTTC. Translation: CASSQDSYRGLSGANVLTF.

This chain uses TRBV15 with TRBJ1-1; 9 nucleotides line up with TRBD1. CDR1 LNHNV and CDR2 YYDKDF come from the germline V gene (reference sequence). The J segment lost 5 bases and the V segment lost 0 bases, leaving 13 bases of the junction unmatched. The CDR3 is made up of 18 amino acids. This chain's CDR3 is CATSREKLPGTGNTEAFF. DNA of the CDR3: TGTGCCACCAGCAGAGAGAAACTCCCCGGGACAGGGAATACTGAAGCTTTCTTT.

The V and J genes are TRBV18 and TRBJ2-7; D call uncertain. With 3 bases removed from V and 3 bases from J, the gap between germline ends came to 9 bases. The CDR3 covers 13 residues. Germline-derived CDR1 and CDR2 are KGHSH and LQKENI. The DNA for the CDR3 is TGTGCCAGCTCACCCCGGGCCAACTACGAGCAGTACTTC. It encodes CASSPRANYEQYF.

V and J are TRBV4-1 and TRBJ2-1; 12 bases fit TRBD2. With V trimmed by 1 base and J by 0 bases, 7 bases remained unmatched. The CDR3 consists of 19 residues. Germline assignment: CDR1 MGHRA and CDR2 YSYEKL. CDR3 bases: TGCGCCAGCAGCCAAGTGAGACTAGCGGGGGATCGCTCCTACAATGAGCAGTTCTTC. As protein: CASSQVRLAGDRSYNEQFF.

J is TRBJ2-3 and V is TRBV5-1; a possible D gene is TRBD1 (5 bases). This CDR3 contains 16 residues. Germline CDR1 SGHRS, CDR2 YFSETQ. Trimming removed 4 bases at V and 3 bases at J, with 18 bases between. The DNA for the CDR3 is TGCGCCAGCAGCCTGTCAGGGATGTTGGGGACAGATACGCAGTATTTT. Its translation: CASSLSGMLGTDTQYF.